This T cell receptor beta chain was recovered during a study of cytomegalovirus exposure and HLA in healthy donors. Turning to the study itself: As released early, the data held 70 million to 100 million unique TCRs from HLA-typed donors.

Per germline, CDR1 SGHTA and CDR2 FQGNSA. The CDR3 is made up of 17 amino acids. V was clipped by 5 bases and J by 0 bases, with 16 bases between them. Primers included in the PCR were 60 Vbeta and 13 Jbeta primers. The assay was immunoSEQ multiplex PCR, and TCRdb's table has in-frame clones only and misses some. The data contain 150,000 to 200,000 clones, about four fifths of them singletons. This chain links TRBV7-2 with TRBJ2-2, with D perhaps matching TRBD2 (6 bases). The clonotype was recovered from a man younger than 35 in good health and CMV-seronegative. Material: PBMCs. The CDR3 loop is CASSTSTGTSNTGELFF. As DNA, the CDR3 is TGTGCCAGCAGCACTAGCACCGGGACCTCGAACACCGGGGAGCTGTTTTTT.